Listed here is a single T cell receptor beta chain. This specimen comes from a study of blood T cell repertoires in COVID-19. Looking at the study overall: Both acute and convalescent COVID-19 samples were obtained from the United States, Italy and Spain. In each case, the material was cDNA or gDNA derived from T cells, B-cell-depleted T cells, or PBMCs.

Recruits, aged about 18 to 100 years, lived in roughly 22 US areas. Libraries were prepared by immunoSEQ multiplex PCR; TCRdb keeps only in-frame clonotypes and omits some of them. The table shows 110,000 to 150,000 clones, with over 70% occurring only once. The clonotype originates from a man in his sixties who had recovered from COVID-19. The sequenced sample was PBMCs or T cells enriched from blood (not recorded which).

The CDR3, as DNA: TGTGCCAGCAGCCAGAAGACAGGGAACTGGCACGAGCAGTACTTC. It is translated as CASSQKTGNWHEQYF. The V call is TRBV14, the J call TRBJ2-7; 7 bases line up with TRBD1. Per germline, CDR1 SGHDN and CDR2 FVKESK. V lost 3 bases and J lost 5; bases outside the gene matches: 10. The CDR3 has 15 amino acids.